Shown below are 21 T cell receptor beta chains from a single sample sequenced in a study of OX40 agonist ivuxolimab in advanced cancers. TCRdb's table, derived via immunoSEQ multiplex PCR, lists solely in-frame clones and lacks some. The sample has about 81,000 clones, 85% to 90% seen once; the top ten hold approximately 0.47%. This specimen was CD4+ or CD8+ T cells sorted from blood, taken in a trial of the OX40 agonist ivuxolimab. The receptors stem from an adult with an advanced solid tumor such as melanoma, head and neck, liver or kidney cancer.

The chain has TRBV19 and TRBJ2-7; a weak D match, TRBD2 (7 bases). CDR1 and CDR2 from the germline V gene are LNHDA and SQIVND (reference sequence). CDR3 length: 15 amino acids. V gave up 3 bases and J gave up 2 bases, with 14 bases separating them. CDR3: CASSIQMGGPYEQYF. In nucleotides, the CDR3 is TGTGCCAGTAGTATTCAAATGGGGGGGCCCTACGAGCAGTACTTC.

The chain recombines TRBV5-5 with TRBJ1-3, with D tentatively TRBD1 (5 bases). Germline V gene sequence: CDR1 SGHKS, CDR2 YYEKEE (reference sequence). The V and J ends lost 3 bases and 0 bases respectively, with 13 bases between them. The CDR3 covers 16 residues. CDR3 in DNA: TGTGCCAGCAGCTGGCCGGGACGGAGCTCTGGAAACACCATATATTTT. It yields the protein CASSWPGRSSGNTIYF.

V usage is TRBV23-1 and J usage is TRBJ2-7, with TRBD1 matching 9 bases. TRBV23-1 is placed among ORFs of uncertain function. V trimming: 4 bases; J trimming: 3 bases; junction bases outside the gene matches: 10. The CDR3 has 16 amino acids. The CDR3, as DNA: TGCGCCAGCAGTCCCTTGGACAGGGGATCGAACTACGAGCAGTACTTC. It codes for CASSPLDRGSNYEQYF.

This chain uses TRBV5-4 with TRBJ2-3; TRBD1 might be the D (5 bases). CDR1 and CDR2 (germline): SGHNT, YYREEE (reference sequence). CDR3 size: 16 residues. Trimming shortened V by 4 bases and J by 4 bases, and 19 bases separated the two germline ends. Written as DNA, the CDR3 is TGTGCCAGCAGCCAAGGCTCAGGACATGGCGCAGATACGCAGTATTTT. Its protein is CASSQGSGHGADTQYF.

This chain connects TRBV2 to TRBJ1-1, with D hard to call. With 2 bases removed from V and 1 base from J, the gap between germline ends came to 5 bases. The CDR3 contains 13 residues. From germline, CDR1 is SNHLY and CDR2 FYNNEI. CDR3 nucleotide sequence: TGTGCCAGCAGTGAACAGCCGAACACTGAAGCTTTCTTT. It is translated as CASSEQPNTEAFF.

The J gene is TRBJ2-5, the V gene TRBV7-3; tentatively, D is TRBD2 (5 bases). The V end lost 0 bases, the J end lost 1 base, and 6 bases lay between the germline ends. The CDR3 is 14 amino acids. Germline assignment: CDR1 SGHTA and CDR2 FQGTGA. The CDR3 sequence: CASSLTGSQETQYF. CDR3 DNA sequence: TGTGCCAGCAGCTTAACAGGGAGCCAAGAGACCCAGTACTTC.

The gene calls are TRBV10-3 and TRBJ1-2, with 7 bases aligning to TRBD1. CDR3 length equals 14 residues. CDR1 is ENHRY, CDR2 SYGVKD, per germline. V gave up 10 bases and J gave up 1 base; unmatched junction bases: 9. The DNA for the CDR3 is TGTGCCAGCGGCGCAGGGGGACTTAACTATGGCTACACCTTC. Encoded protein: CASGAGGLNYGYTF.

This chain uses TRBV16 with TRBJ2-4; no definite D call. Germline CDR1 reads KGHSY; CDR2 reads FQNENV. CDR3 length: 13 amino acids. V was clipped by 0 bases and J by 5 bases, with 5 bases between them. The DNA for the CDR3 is TGTGCCAGCAGCCAATCGCGCCAAAACATTCAGTACTTC. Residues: CASSQSRQNIQYF.

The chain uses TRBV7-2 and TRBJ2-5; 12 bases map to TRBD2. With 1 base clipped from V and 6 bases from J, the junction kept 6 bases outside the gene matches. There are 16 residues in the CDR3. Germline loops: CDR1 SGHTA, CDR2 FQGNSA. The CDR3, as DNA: TGTGCCAGCAGCTTAGACTCGACTAGCGGGGGCAAGACCCAGTACTTC. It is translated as CASSLDSTSGGKTQYF.

As DNA, the CDR3 is TGTGCCAGCAGTTCCGGGGTCCACTCTGGAAACACCATATATTTT. Amino acid sequence: CASSSGVHSGNTIYF. The V and J genes are TRBV28 and TRBJ1-3, with D unclear. V lost 4 bases to trimming and J lost 0 bases, with 10 bases between them. The CDR3 spans 15 residues. CDR1 is MDHEN, CDR2 SYDVKM, per germline.

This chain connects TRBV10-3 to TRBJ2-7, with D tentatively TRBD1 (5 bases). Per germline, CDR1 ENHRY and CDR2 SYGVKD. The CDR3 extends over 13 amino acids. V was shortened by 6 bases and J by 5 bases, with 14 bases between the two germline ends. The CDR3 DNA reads TGTGCCATCAGGCAGGGTGACGGAAACGAGCAGTACTTC. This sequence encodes CAIRQGDGNEQYF.

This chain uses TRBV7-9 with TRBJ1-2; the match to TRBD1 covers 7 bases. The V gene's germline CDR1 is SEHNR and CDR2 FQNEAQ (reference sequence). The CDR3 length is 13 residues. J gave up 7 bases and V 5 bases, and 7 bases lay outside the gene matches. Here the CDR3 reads CASSHDDRAGYTF. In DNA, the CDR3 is TGTGCCAGCAGCCATGACGACAGGGCTGGCTACACCTTC.

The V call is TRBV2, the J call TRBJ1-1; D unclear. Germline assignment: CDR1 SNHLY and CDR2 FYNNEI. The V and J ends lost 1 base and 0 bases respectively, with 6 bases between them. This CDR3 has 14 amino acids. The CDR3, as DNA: TGTGCCAGCAGTGAAGAAGCCCTGAACACTGAAGCTTTCTTT. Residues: CASSEEALNTEAFF.

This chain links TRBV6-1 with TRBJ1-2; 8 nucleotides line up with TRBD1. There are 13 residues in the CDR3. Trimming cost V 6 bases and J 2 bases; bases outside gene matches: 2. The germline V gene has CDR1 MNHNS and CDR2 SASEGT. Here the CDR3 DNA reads TGTGCCAGCAGCCAGGGGGCCAACTATGGCTACACCTTC. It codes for CASSQGANYGYTF.

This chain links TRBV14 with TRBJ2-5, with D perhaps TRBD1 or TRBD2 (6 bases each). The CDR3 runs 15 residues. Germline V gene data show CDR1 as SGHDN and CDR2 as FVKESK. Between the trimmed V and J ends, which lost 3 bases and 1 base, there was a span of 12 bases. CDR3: CASSHPGGGQETQYF. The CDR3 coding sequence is TGTGCCAGCAGCCACCCCGGGGGCGGCCAAGAGACCCAGTACTTC.

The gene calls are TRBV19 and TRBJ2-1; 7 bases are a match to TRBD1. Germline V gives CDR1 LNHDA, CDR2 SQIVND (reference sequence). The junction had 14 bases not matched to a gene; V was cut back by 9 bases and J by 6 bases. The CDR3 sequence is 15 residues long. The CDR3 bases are TGTGCCAGCCGTATAATGGACAGGTCTACCAATGAGCAGTTCTTC. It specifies CASRIMDRSTNEQFF. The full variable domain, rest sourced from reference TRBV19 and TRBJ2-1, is DGGITQSPKYLFRKEGQNVTLSCEQNLNHDAMYWYRQDPGQGLRLIYYSQIVNDFQKGDIAEGYSVSREKKESFPLTVTSAQKNPTAFYLCASRIMDRSTNEQFFGPGTRLTVL.

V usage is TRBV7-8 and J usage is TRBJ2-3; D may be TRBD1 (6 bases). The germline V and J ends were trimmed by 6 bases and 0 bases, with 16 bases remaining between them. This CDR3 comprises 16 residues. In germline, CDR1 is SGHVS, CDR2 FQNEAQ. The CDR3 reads CASSPSRGPSTDTQYF. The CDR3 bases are TGTGCCAGCAGTCCCTCCAGGGGTCCTAGCACAGATACGCAGTATTTT.

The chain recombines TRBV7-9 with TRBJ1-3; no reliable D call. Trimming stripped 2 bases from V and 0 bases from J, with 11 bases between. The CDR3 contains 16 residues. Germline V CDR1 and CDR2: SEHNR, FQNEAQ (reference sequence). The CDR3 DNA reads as TGTGCCAGCAGCTTATATGGCTACAGCTCTGGAAACACCATATATTTT. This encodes CASSLYGYSSGNTIYF.

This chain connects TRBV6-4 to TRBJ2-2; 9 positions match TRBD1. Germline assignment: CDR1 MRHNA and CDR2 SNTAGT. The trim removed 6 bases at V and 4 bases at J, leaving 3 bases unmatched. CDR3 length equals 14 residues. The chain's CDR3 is CASRRDRATGELFF. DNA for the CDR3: TGTGCCAGCAGACGGGACAGGGCCACCGGGGAGCTGTTTTTT.

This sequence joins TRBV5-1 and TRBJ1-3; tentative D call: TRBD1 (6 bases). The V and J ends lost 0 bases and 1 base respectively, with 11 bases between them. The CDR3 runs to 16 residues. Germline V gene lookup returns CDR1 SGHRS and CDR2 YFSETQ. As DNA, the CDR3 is TGCGCCAGCAGCTTGGCGGGGGCGTCTTCTGGAAACACCATATATTTT. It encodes CASSLAGASSGNTIYF.

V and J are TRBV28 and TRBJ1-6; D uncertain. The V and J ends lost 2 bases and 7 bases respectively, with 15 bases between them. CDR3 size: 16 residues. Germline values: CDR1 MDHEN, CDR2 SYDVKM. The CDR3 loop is CASSLPKALVNSPLHF. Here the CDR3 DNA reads TGTGCCAGCAGTTTACCCAAGGCCCTAGTAAATTCACCCCTCCACTTT. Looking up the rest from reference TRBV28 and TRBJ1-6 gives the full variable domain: DVKVTQSSRYLVKRTGEKVFLECVQDMDHENMFWYRQDPGLGLRLIYFSYDVKMKEKGDIPEGYSVSREKKERFSLILESASTNQTSMYLCASSLPKALVNSPLHFGNGTRLTVT.